This T cell receptor (beta chain) is drawn from a study of technical replicates of blood from several donors. Sequencing was performed with immunoSEQ multiplex PCR; in TCRdb, only in-frame clones are kept and a portion is missing. Altogether some 80,000 clones are present, nearly 98% being singletons, with the ten largest covering around 0.3%. Germline lookup yields CDR1 SGHAT and CDR2 FQNNGV. Trimming cost V 10 bases and J 3 bases, with 13 bases left between them. The CDR3 is 13 residues long. The specimen was T cells isolated from PBMCs. The V and J genes are TRBV11-2 and TRBJ2-1; perhaps TRBD1 as D (6 bases). The source is a human donor in good health. CDR3: CATQRTVYNEQFF. Here the CDR3 DNA reads TGTGCCACCCAACGGACAGTCTACAATGAGCAGTTCTTC.